Included here is one T cell receptor (beta chain) sequence, with context. Its specific antigen is unknown. No base quality values were provided; no much bigger clone lies one nucleotide off. These data are taken from a study of T cell clones after liver transplantation (dated by TCRdb to between 2018 and 2021). Looking at the study overall: The samples were obtained from ITN030ST, a randomized trial that attempted immunosuppression withdrawal within 2 years after liver transplantation. Blood samples were collected pre-transplant, pre-randomization before withdrawal, and post-randomization after either complete withdrawal or failed withdrawal. The subjects received no induction therapy and were kept on standard immunosuppression until randomization at 12-24 months post-transplant. Tolerance meant complete immunosuppression withdrawal for at least one year without liver enzymes rising beyond twice the upper limit of normal. The studied cohort comprised 8 liver transplant recipients, 3 classified as tolerant and 5 as non-tolerant. Donor-reactive T cell clones were identified by TCRbeta sequencing after a pre-transplant mixed lymphocyte reaction and then tracked in post-transplant blood. Third party-reactive TCRbeta sequences from pre-transplant MLRs were also identified as an antigen-independent comparator for donor-reactive sequences. Of the eight recipients, a few were HCV-positive, while the remaining recipients had been transplanted for non-autoimmune, non-viral indications.

The time point tag for this specimen amounts to: pre-transplant. Unstimulated PBMCs, after thawing, were stained for CD3, CD4 and CD8 and then FACS-sorted into CD3+CD4+ and CD3+CD8+ populations. All 8 studied subjects were randomized to immunosuppression withdrawal. Genomic DNA was isolated with the Qiagen DNeasy Blood and Tissue Kit. CDR1 SGHTA and CDR2 FQGTGA were looked up in the germline V gene. The CDR3 contains 15 residues, cysteine and phenylalanine counted. This entry keeps only the CDR3 DNA: 45 bases, framed from base 1. V lost 5 bases and J lost 9 bases, and the count of bases not matched to a germline gene is 8. High-throughput TCRbeta CDR3 sequencing of frozen genomic DNA was performed by immunoSEQ, including PCR amplification, mapping, bias correction and internal controls. The published analysis was carried out like this. Productive rearrangements were retained, and unique TCRbeta sequences were defined by the CDR3 nucleotide sequence together with the V and J gene. Donor-reactive sequences required at least 5-fold expansion in CFSE-low cells versus unstimulated pre-transplant cells and at least 0.01% frequency. Minimum frequency thresholds were set for each subject on the basis of the unstimulated sample with the lowest template count, so that a detection power of at least 90% was ensured. Jensen-Shannon divergence between the top 1000 TCRbeta sequences post-transplant and pre-transplant was used to measure repertoire turnover. Changes in detection of donor-reactive sequences were tested with two-sided Fisher's exact tests. TCRdb took over this immuneACCESS table, retaining in-frame rearrangements with V and J assigned. Such tables are incomplete; in checked studies, under half of the missing clones stem from an unresolved V gene, and the remainder is unexplained. That table furnishes V, J and clone size, whereas the DNA furnished D and trimming. For this sample there are tens of thousands of clones; about 88% appear just once. The ten largest clones represent 2% to 3% of the sample.

Broader findings and caveats from the paper: Low numbers of available donor cells limited the measurable donor-reactive repertoire in two subjects. Without allograft tissue specimens, donor-reactive T cells may have migrated into the graft rather than being deleted. In 5 of 8 subjects, circulating donor-reactive CD4 TCRbeta sequences decreased significantly after transplant, regardless of tolerance or HCV status. Once repertoire turnover was taken into account, donor-reactive detection showed a significant reduction for CD4 in 7 of 8 subjects and for CD8 in 8 of 8. Donor-reactive sequences decreased more than third party-reactive sequences, which suggests partial antigen-specific deletion that was not related to withdrawal success. The conclusions were considered preliminary, being limited by small, heterogeneous patient numbers and non-standardized post-transplant time points.

Recombination linked TRBV7-3 to TRBJ2-1, and 12 junction bases match TRBD2. The sample in question was CD4+ T cells from blood, obtained before liver transplant. This sequence was found in a human donor who received a liver transplant. The CDR3 reads CASSPATSGSTEQFF. The nucleotide sequence reads as follows: TGTGCCAGCAGCCCTGCGACTAGCGGGAGCACTGAGCAGTTCTTC.